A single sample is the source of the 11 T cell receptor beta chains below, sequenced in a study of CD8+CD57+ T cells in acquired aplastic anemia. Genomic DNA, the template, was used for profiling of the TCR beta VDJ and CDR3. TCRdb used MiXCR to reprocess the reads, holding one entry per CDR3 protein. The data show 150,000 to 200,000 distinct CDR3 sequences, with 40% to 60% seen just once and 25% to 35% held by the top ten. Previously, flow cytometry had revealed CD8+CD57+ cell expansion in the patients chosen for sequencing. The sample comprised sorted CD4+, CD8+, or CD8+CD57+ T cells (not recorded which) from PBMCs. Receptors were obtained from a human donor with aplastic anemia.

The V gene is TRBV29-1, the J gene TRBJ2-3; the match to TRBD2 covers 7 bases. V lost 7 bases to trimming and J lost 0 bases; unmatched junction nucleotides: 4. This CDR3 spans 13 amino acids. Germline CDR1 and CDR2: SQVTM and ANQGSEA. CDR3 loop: CSGGGLSTDTQYF. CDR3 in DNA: TGCAGCGGCGGGGGTCTCAGCACAGATACGCAGTATTTT.

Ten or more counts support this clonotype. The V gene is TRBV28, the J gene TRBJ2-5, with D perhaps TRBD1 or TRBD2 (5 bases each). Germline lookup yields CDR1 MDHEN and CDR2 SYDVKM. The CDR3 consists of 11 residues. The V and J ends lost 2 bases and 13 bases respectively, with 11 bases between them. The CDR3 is CASSLGGEGYF. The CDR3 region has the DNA TGTGCCAGCAGTTTAGGGGGAGAGGGGTACTTC.

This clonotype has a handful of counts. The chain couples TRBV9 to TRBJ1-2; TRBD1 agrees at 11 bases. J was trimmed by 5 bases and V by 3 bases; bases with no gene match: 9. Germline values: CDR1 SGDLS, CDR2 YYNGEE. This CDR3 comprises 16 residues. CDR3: CASSGPRTGGLYGYTF. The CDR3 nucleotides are TGTGCCAGCAGCGGACCCAGGACAGGGGGCTTATATGGCTACACCTTC.

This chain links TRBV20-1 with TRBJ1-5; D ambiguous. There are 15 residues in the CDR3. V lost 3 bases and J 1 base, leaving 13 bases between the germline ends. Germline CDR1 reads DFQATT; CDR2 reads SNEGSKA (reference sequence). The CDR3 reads CSASWSQISNQPQHF. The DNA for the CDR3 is TGCAGTGCTAGTTGGAGTCAGATAAGCAATCAGCCCCAGCATTTT.

The CDR3 DNA sequence: TGCAGCGTCACGACAGGGAGCCGCTACGAGCAGTACTTC. Encoded protein: CSVTTGSRYEQYF. The V call is TRBV29-1, the J call TRBJ2-7; 7 nucleotides agree with TRBD1. V lost 6 bases and J lost 3; bases outside the gene matches: 8. The germline V gene encodes CDR1 SQVTM and CDR2 ANQGSEA. This CDR3 is 13 amino acids long.

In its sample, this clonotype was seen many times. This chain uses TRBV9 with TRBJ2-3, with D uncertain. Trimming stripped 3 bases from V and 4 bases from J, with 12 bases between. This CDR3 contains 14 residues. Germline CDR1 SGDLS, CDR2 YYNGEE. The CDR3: CASSEREPADTQYF. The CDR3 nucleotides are TGTGCCAGCAGCGAGAGAGAGCCGGCAGATACGCAGTATTTT.

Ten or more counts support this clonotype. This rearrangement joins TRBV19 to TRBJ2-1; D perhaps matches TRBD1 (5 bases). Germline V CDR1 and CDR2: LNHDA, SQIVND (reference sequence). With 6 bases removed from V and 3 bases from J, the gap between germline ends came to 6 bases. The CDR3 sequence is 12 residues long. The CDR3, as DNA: TGTGCCAGTAGCACAGGCTACAATGAGCAGTTCTTC. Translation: CASSTGYNEQFF.

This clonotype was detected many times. The CDR3 coding sequence is TGTGCCAGCAGCCAAGAGGCCTTCAACACAGATACGCAGTATTTT. This translates into CASSQEAFNTDTQYF. The gene calls are TRBV4-2 and TRBJ2-3; D gene uncertain. With 0 bases removed from V and 2 bases from J, the gap between germline ends came to 9 bases. The V gene's germline CDR1 is LGHNA and CDR2 YNFKEQ. This CDR3 has 15 amino acids.

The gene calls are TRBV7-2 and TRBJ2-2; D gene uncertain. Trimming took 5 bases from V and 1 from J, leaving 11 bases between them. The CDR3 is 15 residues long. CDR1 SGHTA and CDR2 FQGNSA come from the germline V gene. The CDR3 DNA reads TGTGCCAGCAGCCTAGTTAGGTTGAACACCGGGGAGCTGTTTTTT. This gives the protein CASSLVRLNTGELFF.

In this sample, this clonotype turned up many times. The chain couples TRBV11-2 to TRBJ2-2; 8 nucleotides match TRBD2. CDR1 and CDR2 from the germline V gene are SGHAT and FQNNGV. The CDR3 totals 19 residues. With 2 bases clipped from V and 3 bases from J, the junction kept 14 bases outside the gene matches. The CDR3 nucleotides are TGTGCCAGCAGCTTATTTGGGAGTCCGGCGGGAGGTTACACCGGGGAGCTGTTTTTT. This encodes CASSLFGSPAGGYTGELFF.

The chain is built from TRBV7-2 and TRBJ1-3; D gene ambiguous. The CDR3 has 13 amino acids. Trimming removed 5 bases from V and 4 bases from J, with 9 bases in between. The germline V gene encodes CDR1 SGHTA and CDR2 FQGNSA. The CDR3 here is CASSPVSGNTIYF. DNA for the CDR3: TGTGCCAGCAGCCCGGTTTCGGGAAACACCATATATTTT.